Sequencing of this T cell receptor (beta chain) was carried out in a study of PD-1 blockade in classical Hodgkin lymphoma. Generated by immunoSEQ multiplex PCR, the TCRdb table keeps only in-frame clones and is missing some. The repertoire includes approximately 13,000 clones, about 82% of them detected once, and around 27% sits in the top ten. Relapse was seen in all patients after autologous stem cell transplantation, and brentuximab vedotin exposure was variable. The CDR3 has 15 residues. V dropped 0 bases and J dropped 2 bases, with 8 bases sitting between them. Per germline, CDR1 LGHNA and CDR2 YSLEER.

This clonotype was obtained from a human donor with classical Hodgkin lymphoma. The sample was peripheral blood mononuclear cells (PBMCs), taken at baseline. The gene calls are TRBV4-3 and TRBJ2-1, with a possible D match to TRBD2 (5 bases). The CDR3 sequence is CASSQEASPYNEQFF. The CDR3 region has the DNA TGCGCCAGCAGCCAAGAGGCTAGCCCCTACAATGAGCAGTTCTTC.